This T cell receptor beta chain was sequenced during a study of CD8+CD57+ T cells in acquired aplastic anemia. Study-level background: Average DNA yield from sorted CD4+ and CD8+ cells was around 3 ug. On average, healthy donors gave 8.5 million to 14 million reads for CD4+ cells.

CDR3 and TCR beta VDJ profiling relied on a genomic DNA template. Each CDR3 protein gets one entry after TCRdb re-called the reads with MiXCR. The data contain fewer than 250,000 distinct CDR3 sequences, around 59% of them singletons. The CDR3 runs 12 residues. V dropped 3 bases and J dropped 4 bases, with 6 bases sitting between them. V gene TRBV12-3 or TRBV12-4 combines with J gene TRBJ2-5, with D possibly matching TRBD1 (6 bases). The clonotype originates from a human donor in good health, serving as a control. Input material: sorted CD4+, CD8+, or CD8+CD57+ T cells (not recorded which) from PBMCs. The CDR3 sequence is CASSFRGETQYF. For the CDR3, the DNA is TGTGCCAGCAGTTTCAGGGGAGAGACCCAGTACTTC.